Sequencing of this T cell receptor (beta chain) was carried out in a study of blood T cells in healthy people across ages. This CDR3 has 12 amino acids. Trimming pared 7 bases from V and 6 bases from J, leaving 13 bases between. Germline CDR1 reads DFQATT; CDR2 reads SNEGSKA (reference sequence). The use of a sample-barcoded 5' primer and a J-beta primer mix characterized a second PCR of roughly 7 to 11 cycles. TCRdb reprocessed the 5' RACE reads via MiXCR and lists one record per CDR3 protein. In the table there are some 880,000 distinct CDR3 sequences, around 34% of which are singletons. This clonotype has only a few counts.

The sequence was collected from a man between 18 and 29 years old in good health. This rearrangement joins TRBV20-1 to TRBJ2-1; tentatively, D is TRBD2 (7 bases). The source material was blood. The CDR3 here is CSVGGLPNEQFF. CDR3 DNA: TGCAGTGTCGGGGGGCTTCCCAATGAGCAGTTCTTC.